Each of the 12 T cell receptor beta chains below was sequenced from the same sample in a study of vaccination effects on CD4 cells after COVID-19. Prior to sequencing, the ViraFEST assay stimulated PBMC with viral peptide pools, which expanded the antigen-specific CD4+ T cells. When 10 to 11 days of culture had elapsed, CD4+ T cells were isolated. The person had a PCR-confirmed SARS-CoV-2 infection during March to December 2020. Antigens of these TCRs are unknown. This table comes from immunoSEQ multiplex PCR, and its TCRdb copy is limited to in-frame clones, with some not included. The sample consists of about 27,000 clones, 70% to 80% of them appearing once. The input for sequencing was CD4+ T cells from PBMCs cultured with HCoV-NL63 spike peptides, taken before COVID-19 vaccination. The origin of the receptors is a human donor who had a prior SARS-CoV-2 infection.

The CDR3 here is CASRTGIPRETQYF. The CDR3 DNA is TGTGCCAGCAGGACGGGAATTCCCCGAGAGACCCAGTACTTC. The V and J genes are TRBV25-1 and TRBJ2-5, with a tentative D call TRBD2 (5 bases). Germline V gene sequence: CDR1 MGHDK, CDR2 SYGVNS. This CDR3 spans 14 amino acids. The V and J ends lost 6 bases and 4 bases respectively, with 15 bases between them.

The V gene is TRBV11-3, the J gene TRBJ2-7, with 8 bases aligning to TRBD1. The V segment lost 5 bases and the J segment 0 bases; nucleotides outside the gene matches: 6. Germline V lookup: CDR1 SGHNT, CDR2 YENEEA. CDR3 size: 15 residues. In DNA form, the CDR3 reads TGTGCCAGCAGCACCAGACAGGGGCGCTCCTACGAGCAGTACTTC. This sequence encodes CASSTRQGRSYEQYF. The full variable domain, rest sourced from reference TRBV11-3 and TRBJ2-7, is EAGVVQSPRYKIIEKKQPVAFWCNPISGHNTLYWYLQNLGQGPELLIRYENEEAVDDSQLPKDRFSAERLKGVDSTLKIQPAELGDSAVYLCASSTRQGRSYEQYFGPGTRLTVT.

This rearrangement joins TRBV5-1 to TRBJ1-1; D is possibly TRBD1 (5 bases). The V gene lost 1 base and the J gene lost 6 bases, with 19 bases spanning the gap. The CDR3 loop spans 16 amino acids. Per the germline V gene, CDR1 is SGHRS and CDR2 is YFSETQ. As DNA, the CDR3 is TGCGCCAGCAGCTTGAGGGATACGACACCGGGGGCTGAAGCTTTCTTT. Encoded protein: CASSLRDTTPGAEAFF.

The rearrangement joins TRBV4-3 to TRBJ2-3; D is unresolved. Trimming cost V 0 bases and J 0 bases, with 7 bases left between them. Germline values: CDR1 LGHNA, CDR2 YSLEER. The CDR3 is made up of 15 amino acids. DNA of the CDR3: TGCGCCAGCAGCCAAGACAGTCAAAGCACAGATACGCAGTATTTT. It translates to CASSQDSQSTDTQYF.

The chain is built from TRBV2 and TRBJ1-3, with D possibly TRBD1 on 5 matching bases. V was pared by 5 bases and J by 8 bases, with 13 bases between. This CDR3 region has 13 residues. Germline V gene lookup returns CDR1 SNHLY and CDR2 FYNNEI. In DNA form, the CDR3 reads TGTGCCAGCAGTAGGGACGGCGGGGACACCATATATTTT. This translates into CASSRDGGDTIYF.

The chain carries TRBV6-5 and TRBJ1-2; 12 positions match TRBD1. This CDR3 spans 15 amino acids. V lost 4 bases, J lost 6 bases, and 6 bases stayed unmatched. Per germline, CDR1 MNHEY and CDR2 SVGAGI. CDR3 bases: TGTGCCAGCAGTTGGCAGGGACAGGGGGCGGATGGCTACACCTTC. Translated: CASSWQGQGADGYTF.

The V and J genes are TRBV6-5 and TRBJ1-2, with D tentatively TRBD1 (6 bases). This CDR3 is built from 13 residues. CDR1 and CDR2 (germline): MNHEY, SVGAGI. Trimming left V 8 bases short and J 0 bases short, with 10 bases between. This CDR3 is CASGQGSNYGYTF. CDR3 nucleotide sequence: TGTGCCAGCGGGCAGGGGTCTAACTATGGCTACACCTTC.

This clone was recorded only once. The gene calls are TRBV5-4 and TRBJ2-1; 9 bases are shared with TRBD2. The CDR3 has 16 amino acids. In germline, CDR1 is SGHNT, CDR2 YYREEE (reference sequence). J gave up 1 base and V 6 bases, and 8 bases lay outside the gene matches. CDR3 loop: CASNKAGGRSYNEQFF. The CDR3 DNA sequence: TGTGCCAGCAACAAAGCGGGAGGAAGGTCCTACAATGAGCAGTTCTTC.

The chain carries TRBV7-9 and TRBJ1-1; D not certain. Trimming pared 1 base from V and 4 bases from J, leaving 10 bases between. CDR1 is SEHNR and CDR2 is FQNEAQ in the germline V gene (reference sequence). This CDR3 region has 14 residues. CDR3: CASSLEVFGTEAFF. CDR3 nucleotides: TGTGCCAGCAGCTTAGAGGTCTTCGGCACTGAAGCTTTCTTT.

The chain uses TRBV28 and TRBJ2-7, with 8 bases lining up with TRBD1. There are 16 residues in the CDR3. With V trimmed by 1 base and J by 0 bases, 5 bases remained unmatched. Germline CDR1 and CDR2: MDHEN and SYDVKM. In DNA form, the CDR3 reads TGTGCCAGCAGTTTATACCACAGGGGGTTCTCCTACGAGCAGTACTTC. It encodes CASSLYHRGFSYEQYF.

This clone was seen a handful of times. This rearrangement joins TRBV10-3 to TRBJ1-2; maybe TRBD1 (6 bases). CDR1 is ENHRY and CDR2 is SYGVKD in the germline V gene. The CDR3 has 15 residues. Trimming took off 6 bases at V and 5 bases at J, with 19 bases between the two ends. The CDR3 bases are TGTGCCATCAGGGATGGGGGCCTAGGGGGATATGGCTACACCTTC. This translates into CAIRDGGLGGYGYTF.

V and J are TRBV9 and TRBJ2-6; TRBD1 matches 7 bases. The CDR3 has 18 residues. Germline lookup yields CDR1 SGDLS and CDR2 YYNGEE. J was trimmed by 0 bases and V by 0 bases; bases with no gene match: 6. CDR3 region: CASSVVVTGRSGANVLTF. CDR3 coding DNA: TGTGCCAGCAGCGTAGTTGTGACAGGGCGCTCTGGGGCCAACGTCCTGACTTTC.